This T cell receptor beta chain stems from a study of PD-L1 blockade in urothelial cancer. Study as a whole: Samples of blood were analyzed 3 weeks (second dose) and 6 weeks after treatment start.

The CDR3 runs 15 residues. Assay: immunoSEQ multiplex PCR; the TCRdb copy retains only in-frame clones and omits some. The table lists 35,000 to 45,000 clones, approximately 84% of them singletons. This sample's time point: peripheral blood 6 weeks after treatment start. This clonotype was sampled from a middle-aged man with urothelial cancer. The material was PBMCs, obtained around atezolizumab (anti-PD-L1) treatment. The chain uses TRBV1 and TRBJ2-7; the DNA was not used to check the table's D call, TRBD2. TRBV1 is an annotated pseudogene. CDR3 sequence: CTSSQVPSGSYEQYF. DNA of the CDR3: TGCACCAGCAGCCAAGTCCCCAGCGGGTCATACGAGCAGTACTTC.